This entry features one TCR beta chain sequence. Its specific antigen is unknown. At one end the junction does not follow the germline gene, possibly because of a read error. The library relied on multiplex PCR. The instrument was an Illumina HiSeq 2500. TCRbeta libraries were constructed through three rounds of nested PCR with primers (Table S4) according to protocols modified from ARM-PCR. Before sequencing, PCR products of 200-500 bp were cut from the gel and purified using the QIAquick gel extraction kit. The paper's processing steps were these. Reads were cleaned with Trimmomatic, merged with FLASH into complete CDR3 sequences, and assigned to V(D)J germline segments with MiTCR. Clonal diversity was calculated as the inverse Simpson's index using VDJtools. In-frame sequences lacking a premature stop codon were counted as productive reads. TCRdb reanalyzed the raw reads on its own, using fastp at Q25 for trimming and MiXCR for clone calling, and kept in-frame beta chains. Under each unique CDR3 protein, matching rows form one entry showing the most common genes and DNA. The V and J calls come from TCRdb's annotation, not from the publication. The sample table contains more than 45,000 distinct CDR3 sequences; only one count was recorded for 74% of them. 23% of the sample comes from the top ten.

CDR1 SGHAT and CDR2 FQNNGV were looked up in the germline V gene. Taken from cysteine to phenylalanine, the CDR3 has 15 residues. Here the CDR3 DNA is all that survives: 45 bases in frame from base 1. RNA was isolated from bulk, unsorted tissue, and RNA quality was assessed with a NanoDrop ND-1000 and an Agilent 2100. The normal lung samples consisted of distant non-tumor tissue collected more than 3 cm from the tumor edge. Donors were newly diagnosed lung cancer patients admitted for thoracic surgery in China between August and November 2014, without prior chemotherapy. The study excluded patients who had received radiotherapy or chemotherapy before or who had another cancer at the same time. Pieces of surgical tissue measuring roughly 1-2.1 cm3 were kept in RNAlater solution and held at -80 degrees C until needed. This sample was taken from a study of tumor and adjacent non-tumor tissue in lung cancer (dated by TCRdb to the late 2010s). Concerning the study at large: Of the cohort, around 12 patients had adenocarcinoma, 2 had squamous cell carcinoma and 1 had small cell lung cancer. Sequencing generated a total of some 130 million productive TCRbeta reads, averaging around 4.2 million reads per sample. The study compared bulk TCRbeta repertoires from lung tumor tissue and matched distant non-tumor lung tissue of about 14 lung cancer patients. Among the approximately 15 patients, ages ranged from about 31 to 76 years, roughly 10 were men and 5 were women, and disease was TNM stage I to III. TCRbeta CDR3 sequencing was performed on about 29 paired specimens, with one tumor sample and one normal lung sample collected per patient. The paper's findings and limits, for the study overall: Tumor tissue showed significantly higher TCR diversity (inverse Simpson) than normal lung tissue, at around 460 vs 160 (P = 0.0075, Mann-Whitney U test). Younger patients had significantly higher TCR diversity, and higher tumor TCR diversity was associated with shorter overall and disease-free survival. With only roughly 15 patients in the cohort, the authors noted that larger samples and more detailed clinical data are needed. The methods do not name the sequencing platform or mention unique molecular identifiers. A significantly larger cumulative share of the repertoire was made up by the top 100 clones in normal lung than in tumor tissue. Because peripheral blood was not sequenced, the blood TCRbeta repertoires of the lung cancer patients in the study went unexamined.

The source is a woman aged 55-69 years with non-small cell lung cancer. The chain is assembled from TRBV11-2 and TRBJ1-1, with no confidently assigned D gene. The sequenced sample was distant non-tumor lung tissue. The DNA reads as follows: TGTGCCAGCAGCTTAGATCAGTCCCTGTACACTGAAGCTTTCTTC. This is translated as CASSLDQSLYTEAFF.